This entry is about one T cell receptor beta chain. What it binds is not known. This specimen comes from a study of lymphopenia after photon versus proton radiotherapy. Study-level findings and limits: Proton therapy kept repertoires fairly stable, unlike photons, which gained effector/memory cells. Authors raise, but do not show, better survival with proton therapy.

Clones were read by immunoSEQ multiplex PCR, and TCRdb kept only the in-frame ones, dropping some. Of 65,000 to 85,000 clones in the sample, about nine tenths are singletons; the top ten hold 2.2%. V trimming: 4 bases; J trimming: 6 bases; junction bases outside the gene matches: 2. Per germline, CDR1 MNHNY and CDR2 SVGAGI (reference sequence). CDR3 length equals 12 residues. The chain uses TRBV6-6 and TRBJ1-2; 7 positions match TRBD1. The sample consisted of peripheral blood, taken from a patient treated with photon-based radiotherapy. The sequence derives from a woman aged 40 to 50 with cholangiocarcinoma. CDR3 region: CASSSGTDGYTF. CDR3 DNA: TGTGCCAGCAGTTCTGGGACAGATGGCTACACCTTC.